This T cell receptor (beta chain) was profiled in a study of blood T cell repertoires in COVID-19. Study-wide context: Both acute and convalescent COVID-19 samples were obtained from the United States, Italy and Spain.

Clones were sequenced by immunoSEQ multiplex PCR, and TCRdb holds only the in-frame ones, with some missing. The sample lists a few hundred thousand clones, under 90% occurring once. Recruitment covered about 25 US areas and drew participants whose ages spanned roughly 18 to 90 years. This CDR3 spans 15 amino acids. Trimming at V came to 1 base and at J to 6 bases, leaving 2 bases not matched to a gene. Per germline, CDR1 MNHNY and CDR2 SVGAGI (reference sequence). The chain combines TRBV6-6 with TRBJ2-1; 11 nucleotides line up with TRBD1. This TCR derives from a man aged 40-55 years who had recovered from COVID-19. Sequencing was carried out using PBMCs or T cells enriched from blood (not recorded which). The CDR3 is CASSYYGTGGNEQFF. The CDR3 nucleotides are TGTGCCAGCAGTTACTACGGGACAGGGGGCAATGAGCAGTTCTTC.